The present T cell receptor beta chain was sequenced within a study of CD8 T cells in ankylosing spondylitis. Per the germline V gene, CDR1 is SGDLS and CDR2 is YYNGEE. The CDR3 is 15 residues long. V lost 0 bases, J lost 0 bases, and 8 bases lay in between. In TCRdb, the 5' RACE reads were re-called with MiXCR into one record per CDR3 protein. The sample shows about 8,600 distinct CDR3 sequences, roughly 3.9% of them seen only once. This clonotype is medium-sized (0.01 to 0.1%) in the sample. V and J are TRBV9 and TRBJ2-3; possibly TRBD1 for D (5 bases). This receptor was taken from a female donor with ankylosing spondylitis or in good health (not recorded which). The sample consisted of blood, either unsorted or a sorted T cell fraction (not recorded which). The CDR3 bases are TGTGCCAGCAGCGTAGAGGGGTGGAGCACAGATACGCAGTATTTT. It encodes CASSVEGWSTDTQYF.